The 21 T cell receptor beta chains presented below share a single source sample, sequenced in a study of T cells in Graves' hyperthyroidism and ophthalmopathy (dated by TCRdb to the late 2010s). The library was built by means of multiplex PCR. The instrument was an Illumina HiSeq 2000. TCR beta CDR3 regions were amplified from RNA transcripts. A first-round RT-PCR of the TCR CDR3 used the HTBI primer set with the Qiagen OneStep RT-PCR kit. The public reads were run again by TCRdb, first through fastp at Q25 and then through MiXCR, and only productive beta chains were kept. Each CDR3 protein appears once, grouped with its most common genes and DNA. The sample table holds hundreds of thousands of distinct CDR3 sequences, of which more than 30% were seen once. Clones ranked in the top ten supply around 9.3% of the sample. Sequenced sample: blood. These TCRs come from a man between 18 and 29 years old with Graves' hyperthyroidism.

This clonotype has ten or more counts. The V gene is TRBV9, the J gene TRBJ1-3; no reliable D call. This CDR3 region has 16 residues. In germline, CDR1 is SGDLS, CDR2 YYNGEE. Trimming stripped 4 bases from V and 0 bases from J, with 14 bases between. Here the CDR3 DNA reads TGTGCCAGCAGCTCCGACGGCCAGGTCTCTGGAAACACCATATATTTT. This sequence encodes CASSSDGQVSGNTIYF. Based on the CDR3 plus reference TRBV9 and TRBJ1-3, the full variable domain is DSGVTQTPKHLITATGQRVTLRCSPRSGDLSVYWYQQSLDQGLQFLIQYYNGEERAKGNILERFSAQQFPDLHSELNLSSLELGDSALYFCASSSDGQVSGNTIYFGEGSWLTVV.

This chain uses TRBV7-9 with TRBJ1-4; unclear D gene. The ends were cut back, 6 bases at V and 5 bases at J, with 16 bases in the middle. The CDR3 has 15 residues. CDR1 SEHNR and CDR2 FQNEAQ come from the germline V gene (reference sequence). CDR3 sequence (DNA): TGTGCCAGCAGTCCCTTGTGGGTCAGGAATGAAAAACTGTTTTTT. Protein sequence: CASSPLWVRNEKLFF.

CDR3 DNA sequence: TGCAGCGTTGAAGGGGGACAGGGGGAAGAGAATACGCAGTATTTT. Encoded protein: CSVEGGQGEENTQYF. The rearrangement uses TRBV29-1 and TRBJ2-3; TRBD1 agrees at 11 bases. Germline V gene data show CDR1 as SQVTM and CDR2 as ANQGSEA. V dropped 1 base and J dropped 7; count of bases not matched to a gene: 7. The CDR3 totals 15 residues.

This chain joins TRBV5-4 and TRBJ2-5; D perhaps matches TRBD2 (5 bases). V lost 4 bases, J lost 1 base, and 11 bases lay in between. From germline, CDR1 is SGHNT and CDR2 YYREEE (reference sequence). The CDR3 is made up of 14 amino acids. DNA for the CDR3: TGTGCCAGCAGCCTTAAGGCGGGCCAAGAGACCCAGTACTTC. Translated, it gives CASSLKAGQETQYF.

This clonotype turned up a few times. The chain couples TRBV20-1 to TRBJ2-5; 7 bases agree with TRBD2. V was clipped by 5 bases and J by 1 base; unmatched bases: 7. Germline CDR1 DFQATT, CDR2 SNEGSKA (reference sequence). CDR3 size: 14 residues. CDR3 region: CSAARTSLQETQYF. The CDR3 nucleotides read TGCAGTGCTGCCCGGACTAGTCTCCAAGAGACCCAGTACTTC.

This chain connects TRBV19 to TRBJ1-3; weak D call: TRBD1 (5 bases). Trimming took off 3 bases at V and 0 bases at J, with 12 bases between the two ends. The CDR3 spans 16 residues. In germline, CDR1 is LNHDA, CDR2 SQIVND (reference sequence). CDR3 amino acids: CASSILSGHSGNTIYF. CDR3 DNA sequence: TGTGCCAGTAGTATCCTGTCAGGGCACTCTGGAAACACCATATATTTT.

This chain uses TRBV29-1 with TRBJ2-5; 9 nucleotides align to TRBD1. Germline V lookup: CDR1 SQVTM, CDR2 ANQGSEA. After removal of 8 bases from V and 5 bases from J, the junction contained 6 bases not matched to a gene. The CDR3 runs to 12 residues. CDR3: CSWDRASETQYF. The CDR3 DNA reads TGCAGCTGGGACAGGGCTAGCGAGACCCAGTACTTC. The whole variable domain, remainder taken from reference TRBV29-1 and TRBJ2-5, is SAVISQKPSRDICQRGTSLTIQCQVDSQVTMMFWYRQQPGQSLTLIATANQGSEATYESGFVIDKFPISRPNLTFSTLTVSNMSPEDSSIYLCSWDRASETQYFGPGTRLLVL.

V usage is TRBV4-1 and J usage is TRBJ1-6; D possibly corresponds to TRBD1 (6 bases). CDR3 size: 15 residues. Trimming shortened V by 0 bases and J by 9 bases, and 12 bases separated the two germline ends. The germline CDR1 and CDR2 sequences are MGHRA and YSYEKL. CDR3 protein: CASSQDAGGASPLHF. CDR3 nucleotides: TGCGCCAGCAGCCAAGATGCGGGGGGCGCTTCACCCCTCCACTTT.

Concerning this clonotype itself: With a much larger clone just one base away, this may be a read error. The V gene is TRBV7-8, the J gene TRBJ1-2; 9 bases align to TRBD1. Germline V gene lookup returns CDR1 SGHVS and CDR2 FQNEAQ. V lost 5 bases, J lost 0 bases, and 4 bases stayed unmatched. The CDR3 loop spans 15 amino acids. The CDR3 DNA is TGTGCCAGCAGCCCATACAGGGGGCCTAACTATGGCTACACCTTC. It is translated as CASSPYRGPNYGYTF.

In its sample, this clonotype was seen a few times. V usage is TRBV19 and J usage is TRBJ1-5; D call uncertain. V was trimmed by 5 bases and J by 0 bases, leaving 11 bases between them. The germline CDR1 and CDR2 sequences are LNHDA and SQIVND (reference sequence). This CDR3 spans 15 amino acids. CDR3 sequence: CASSLDGISNQPQHF. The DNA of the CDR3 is TGTGCCAGTAGTTTGGACGGGATTAGCAATCAGCCCCAGCATTTT.

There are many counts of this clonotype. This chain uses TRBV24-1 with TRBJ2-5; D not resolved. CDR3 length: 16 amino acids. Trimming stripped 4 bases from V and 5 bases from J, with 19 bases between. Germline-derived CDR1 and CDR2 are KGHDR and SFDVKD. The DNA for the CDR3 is TGTGCCACCAGTGACCCTGGTGACGGCGTTGGGGAGACCCAGTACTTC. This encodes CATSDPGDGVGETQYF.

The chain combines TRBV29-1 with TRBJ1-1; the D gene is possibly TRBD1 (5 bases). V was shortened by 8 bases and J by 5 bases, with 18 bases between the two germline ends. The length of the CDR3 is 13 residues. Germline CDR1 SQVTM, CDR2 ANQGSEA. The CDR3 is CSSFGTGGTEAFF. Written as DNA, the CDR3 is TGCAGCAGTTTCGGGACCGGGGGTACTGAAGCTTTCTTT.

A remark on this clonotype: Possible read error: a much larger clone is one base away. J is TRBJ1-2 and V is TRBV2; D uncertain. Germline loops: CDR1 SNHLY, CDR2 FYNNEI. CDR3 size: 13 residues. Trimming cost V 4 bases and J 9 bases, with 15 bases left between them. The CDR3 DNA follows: TGTGCCAGCAGTGCAGAAGGGTTCGGGAGCTACACCTTC. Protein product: CASSAEGFGSYTF.

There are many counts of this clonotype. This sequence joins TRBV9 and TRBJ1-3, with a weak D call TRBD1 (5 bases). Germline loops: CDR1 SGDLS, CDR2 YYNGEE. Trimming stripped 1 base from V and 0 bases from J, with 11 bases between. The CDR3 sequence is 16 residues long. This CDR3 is CASSVNGGDSGNTIYF. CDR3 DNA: TGTGCCAGCAGCGTAAATGGAGGGGACTCTGGAAACACCATATATTTT.

The CDR3 nucleotides read TGTGCCAGTAGTATAAAAGGGACTAATGAAAAACTGTTTTTT. This encodes CASSIKGTNEKLFF. The V and J genes are TRBV19 and TRBJ1-4; the D is unclear. Per germline, CDR1 LNHDA and CDR2 SQIVND (reference sequence). Trimming removed 2 bases from V and 2 bases from J, with 6 bases in between. CDR3 length: 14 amino acids.

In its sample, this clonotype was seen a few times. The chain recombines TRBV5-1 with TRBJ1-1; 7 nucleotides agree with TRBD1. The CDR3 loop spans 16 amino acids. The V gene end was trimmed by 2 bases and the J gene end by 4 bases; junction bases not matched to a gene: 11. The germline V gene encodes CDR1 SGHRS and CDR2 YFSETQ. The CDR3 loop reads CASSLQGTKAITEAFF. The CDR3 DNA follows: TGCGCCAGCAGCTTACAGGGGACCAAAGCGATCACTGAAGCTTTCTTT.

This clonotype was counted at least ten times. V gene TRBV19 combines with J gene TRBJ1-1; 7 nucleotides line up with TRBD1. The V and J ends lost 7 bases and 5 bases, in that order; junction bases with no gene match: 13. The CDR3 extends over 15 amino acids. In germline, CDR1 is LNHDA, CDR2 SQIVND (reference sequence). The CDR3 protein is CASKERGPRGTEAFF. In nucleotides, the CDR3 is TGTGCCAGTAAGGAGAGGGGGCCTCGTGGGACTGAAGCTTTCTTT.

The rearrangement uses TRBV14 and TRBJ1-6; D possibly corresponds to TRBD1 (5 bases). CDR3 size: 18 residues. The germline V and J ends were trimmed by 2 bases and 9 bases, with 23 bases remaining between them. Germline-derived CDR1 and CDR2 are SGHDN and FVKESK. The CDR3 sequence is CASSQLGTQPPLGSPLHF. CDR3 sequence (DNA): TGTGCCAGCAGCCAATTGGGGACGCAACCACCCCTGGGTTCACCCCTCCACTTT.

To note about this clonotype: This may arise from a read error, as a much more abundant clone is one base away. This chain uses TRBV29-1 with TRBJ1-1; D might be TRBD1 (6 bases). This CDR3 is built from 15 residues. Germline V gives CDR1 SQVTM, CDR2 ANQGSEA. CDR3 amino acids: CSVGPSGGPNTKAFF. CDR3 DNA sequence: TGCAGCGTTGGGCCTTCGGGGGGGCCTAACACTAAAGCTTTCTTT.

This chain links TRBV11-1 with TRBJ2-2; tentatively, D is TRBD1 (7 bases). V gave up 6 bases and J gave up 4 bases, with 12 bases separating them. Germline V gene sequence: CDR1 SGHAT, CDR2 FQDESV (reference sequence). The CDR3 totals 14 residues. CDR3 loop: CASRTQGGTGELFF. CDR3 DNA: TGTGCCAGCAGGACCCAGGGGGGCACCGGGGAGCTGTTTTTT.

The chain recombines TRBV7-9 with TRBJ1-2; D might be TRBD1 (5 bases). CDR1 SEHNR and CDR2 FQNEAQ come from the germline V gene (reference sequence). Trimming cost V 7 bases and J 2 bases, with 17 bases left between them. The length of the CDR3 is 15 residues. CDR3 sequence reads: CASNPYSGENYGYTF. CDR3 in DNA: TGTGCCAGCAACCCGTACTCGGGGGAGAACTATGGCTACACCTTC.